Detailed here is one TCR beta chain. Its antigen is not known. The data belong to a study of CD8+ T cells in alopecia areata. Study context: Treatment with tofacitinib (6 to 18 months) was followed by 6 months off drug. Treated patients received severity scores based on the percentage of scalp area affected.

Trimming took 5 bases from V and 9 from J, leaving 14 bases between them. Germline loops: CDR1 MDHEN, CDR2 SYDVKM. This CDR3 is 13 amino acids long. Findings and caveats of the study: Uncertain still, given a single nonresponder, is whether baseline CD8+ expansion links to response.

Documented treatment: oral pan-JAK inhibitor, 5-10 mg twice daily. The study team obtained lesional scalp punch biopsies and peripheral blood from alopecia areata patients. The authors extracted RNA and reverse transcribed it into cDNA as the sequencing template. This table comes from immunoSEQ multiplex PCR, and its TCRdb copy is limited to in-frame clones, with some not included. The sample yields approximately 200,000 clones, roughly two fifths seen once. The V and J genes are TRBV28 and TRBJ1-5; D unresolved. The source was CD4+ T cells sorted from blood, collected at approximately week 37, from a patient treated with tofacitinib. The origin of this receptor is a human donor with alopecia areata. CDR3 DNA sequence: TGTGCCAGCAGTCCCACTTGGAGTTCGCCCCAGCATTTT. Translated, it gives CASSPTWSSPQHF. Full variable domain (outside the CDR3, taken from reference TRBV28 and TRBJ1-5): DVKVTQSSRYLVKRTGEKVFLECVQDMDHENMFWYRQDPGLGLRLIYFSYDVKMKEKGDIPEGYSVSREKKERFSLILESASTNQTSMYLCASSPTWSSPQHFGDGTRLSIL.